The rows below give T cell receptor beta chains drawn from one sample of a study of PD-1 blockade in classical Hodgkin lymphoma. This table comes from immunoSEQ multiplex PCR, and its TCRdb copy is limited to in-frame clones, with some not included. Here the sample spans 35,000 to 50,000 clones, around 72% being singletons. Sequences were derived from peripheral blood mononuclear cells (PBMCs), sampled before the second cycle of nivolumab. The source is a human donor with classical Hodgkin lymphoma. Both conserved end residues are part of each CDR3. The D gene is left open where the match is weak. Expanded clones get a size class; other rows say once, few or many, or leave the size out.

j_call clone_size v_call d_call cdr3_nt cdr3_aa
TRBJ2-1 - TRBV9 TRBD1 TGTGCCAGCAGCCCCAGGGGGCAGTACAATGAGCAGTTCTTC CASSPRGQYNEQFF
TRBJ1-1 medium-sized TRBV18 TRBD1 TGTGCCAGCTCACCCCCAGACAGGGTCACTGAAGCTTTCTTT CASSPPDRVTEAFF
TRBJ1-1 few TRBV6-1 - TGTGCCAGCAGCACCGGGAAGAACACTGAAGCTTTCTTT CASSTGKNTEAFF
TRBJ1-2 - TRBV29-1 - TGCAGCGTTTACGGGTATGGCTACACCTTC CSVYGYGYTF
TRBJ1-2 - TRBV9 TRBD1 TGTGCCAGCAGCGCTCCCTCGGGACAGGGGTCCTATGGCTACACCTTC CASSAPSGQGSYGYTF
TRBJ2-3 - TRBV4-3 TRBD2 TGCGCCAGCAGCCAAGAACTAGCGGGAACGATTACACACACAGATACGCAGTATTTT CASSQELAGTITHTDTQYF
TRBJ2-1 - TRBV10-3 TRBD2 TGTGCCATCAGTGAGTCCGGGCGGGAGGGGTTCTTC CAISESGREGFF
TRBJ2-1 - TRBV30 TRBD2 TGTGCCTGGCGCCCTCTAGCGGGGGGGTTCAATGAGCAGTTCTTC CAWRPLAGGFNEQFF
TRBJ1-2 - TRBV7-9 - TGTGCCAGCAGCAATCGGGCGGGGGGCTATGGCTACACCTTC CASSNRAGGYGYTF
TRBJ2-2 - TRBV29-1 - TGCAGCGTCGTCACAGGGAGAACCGGGGAGCTGTTTTTT CSVVTGRTGELFF